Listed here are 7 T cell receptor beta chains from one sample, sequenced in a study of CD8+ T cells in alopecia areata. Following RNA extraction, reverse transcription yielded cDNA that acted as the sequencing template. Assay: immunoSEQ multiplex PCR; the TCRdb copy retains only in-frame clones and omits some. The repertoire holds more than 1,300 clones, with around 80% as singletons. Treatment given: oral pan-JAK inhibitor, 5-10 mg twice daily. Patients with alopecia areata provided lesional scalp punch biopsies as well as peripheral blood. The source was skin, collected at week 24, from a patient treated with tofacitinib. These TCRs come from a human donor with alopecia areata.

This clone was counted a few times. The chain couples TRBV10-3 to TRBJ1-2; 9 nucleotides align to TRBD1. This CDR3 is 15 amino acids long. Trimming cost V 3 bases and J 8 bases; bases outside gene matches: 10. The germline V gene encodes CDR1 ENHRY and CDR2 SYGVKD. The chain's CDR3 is CAISDRVQGALGYTF. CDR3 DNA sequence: TGTGCCATCAGTGATAGAGTACAGGGGGCTTTGGGCTACACCTTC.

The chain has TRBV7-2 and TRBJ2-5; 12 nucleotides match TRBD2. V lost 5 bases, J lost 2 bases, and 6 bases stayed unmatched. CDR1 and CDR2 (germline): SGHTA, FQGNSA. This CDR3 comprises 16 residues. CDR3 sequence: CASSVSSGGGQETQYF. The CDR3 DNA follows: TGTGCCAGCAGCGTGTCTAGCGGGGGGGGTCAAGAGACCCAGTACTTC.

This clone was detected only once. The CDR3, as DNA: TGTGCCAGCAGCTTGGGGGTGACGGGGGGCCTCTCCTACGAGCAGTACTTC. Protein product: CASSLGVTGGLSYEQYF. J is TRBJ2-7 and V is TRBV5-4; weak D call: TRBD2 (7 bases). CDR3 length: 17 amino acids. V was pared by 0 bases and J by 0 bases, with 16 bases between. Germline assignment: CDR1 SGHNT and CDR2 YYREEE (reference sequence). The full variable domain, in which reference TRBV5-4 and TRBJ2-7 provide the parts outside the CDR3, is ETGVTQSPTHLIKTRGQQVTLRCSSQSGHNTVSWYQQALGQGPQFIFQYYREEENGRGNFPPRFSGLQFPNYSSELNVNALELDDSALYLCASSLGVTGGLSYEQYFGPGTRLTVT.

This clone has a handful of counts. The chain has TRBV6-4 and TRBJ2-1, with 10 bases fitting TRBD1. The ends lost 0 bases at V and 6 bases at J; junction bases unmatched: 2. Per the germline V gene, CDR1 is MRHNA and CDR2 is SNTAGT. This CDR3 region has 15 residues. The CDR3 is CASSDSRTGGNEQFF. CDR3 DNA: TGTGCCAGCAGTGACTCTAGGACAGGGGGCAATGAGCAGTTCTTC.

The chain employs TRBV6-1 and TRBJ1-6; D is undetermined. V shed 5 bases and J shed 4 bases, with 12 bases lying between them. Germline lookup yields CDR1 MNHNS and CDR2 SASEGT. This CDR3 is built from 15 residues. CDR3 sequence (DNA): TGTGCCAGCAGTAGGACCGTTGGTTATAATTCACCCCTCCACTTT. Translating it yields CASSRTVGYNSPLHF.

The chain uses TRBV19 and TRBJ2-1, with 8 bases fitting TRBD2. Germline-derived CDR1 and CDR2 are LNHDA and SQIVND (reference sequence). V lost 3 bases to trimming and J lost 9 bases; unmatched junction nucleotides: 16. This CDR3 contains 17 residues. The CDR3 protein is CASSILKTQRGYGEQFF. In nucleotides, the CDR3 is TGTGCCAGTAGTATTCTGAAAACCCAGCGGGGGTACGGTGAGCAGTTCTTC.

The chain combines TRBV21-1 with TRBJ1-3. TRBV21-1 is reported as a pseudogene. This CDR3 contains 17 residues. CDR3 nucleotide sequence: TGTGCCAGCAGGGGTCGGGTGCTACAACACGCACGAAACACCATATATTTT. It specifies CASRGRVLQHARNTIYF.